This record covers a single T cell receptor (beta chain). The CDR3 consists of 13 residues. Germline values: CDR1 KGHSH, CDR2 LQKENI. Trimming removed 6 bases from V and 3 bases from J; junction bases left unmatched: 1. The data are from a study of T cell responses to AZD1222 COVID-19 vaccine. Here immunoSEQ multiplex PCR was the method, and the copy in TCRdb shows in-frame clones only, minus some. The sample contains 150,000 to 200,000 clones, 87% of which appear only once. The material was peripheral blood, obtained on day 0 of MenACWY control vaccination. The chain has TRBV18 and TRBJ2-2; 7 bases fit TRBD1. The receptor was derived from an adult in good health. The CDR3 here is CASSQGDTGELFF. As DNA, the CDR3 is TGTGCCAGCTCTCAGGGGGACACCGGGGAGCTGTTTTTT.